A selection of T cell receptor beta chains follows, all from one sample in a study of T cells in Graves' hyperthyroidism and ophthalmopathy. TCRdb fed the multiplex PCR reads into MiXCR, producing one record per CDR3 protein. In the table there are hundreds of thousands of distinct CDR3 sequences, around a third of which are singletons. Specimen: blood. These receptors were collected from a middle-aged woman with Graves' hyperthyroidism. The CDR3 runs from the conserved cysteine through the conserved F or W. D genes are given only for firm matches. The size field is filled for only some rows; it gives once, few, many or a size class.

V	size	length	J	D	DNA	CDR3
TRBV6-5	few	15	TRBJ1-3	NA	TGTGCCAGCAGCCTCGCTAGGGCGAAGGGAAACACCATATATTTT	CASSLARAKGNTIYF
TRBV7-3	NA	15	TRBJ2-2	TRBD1	TGTGCCAGCAGCGACAGGGGCGCCCACACCGGGGAGCTGTTTTTT	CASSDRGAHTGELFF
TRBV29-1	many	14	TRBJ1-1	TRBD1	TGCAGCGTTGAAGCGGGGACAGGGGACACTGAAGCTTTCTTT	CSVEAGTGDTEAFF
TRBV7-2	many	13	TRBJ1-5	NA	TGTGCCAGCAGCCCGAGGGCGAGTCAGCCCCAGCATTTT	CASSPRASQPQHF
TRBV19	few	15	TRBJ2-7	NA	TGTGCCAGCAGCCTGCGCTGGGGGACCCCAGGGGAGCAGTACTTC	CASSLRWGTPGEQYF
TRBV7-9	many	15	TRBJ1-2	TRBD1	TGTGCCAGCAGCGGACAGGGGAAGGGTAACTATGGCTACACCTTC	CASSGQGKGNYGYTF
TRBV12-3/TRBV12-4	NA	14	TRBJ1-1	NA	TGTGCCAGCAGGCCTCTGACAGGGAACACTGAAGCTTTCTTT	CASRPLTGNTEAFF
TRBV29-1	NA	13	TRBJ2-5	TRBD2	TGCAGCCCACTAGGACTAGCGGGGGAGACCCAGTACTTC	CSPLGLAGETQYF
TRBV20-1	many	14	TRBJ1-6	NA	TGCAGTGCTAGTGAAGGATCTGCGGATTCACCCCTCCACTTT	CSASEGSADSPLHF
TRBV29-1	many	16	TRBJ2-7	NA	TGCAGCGTTGGACCTCAATCCAGGACAGATGGAGGGGAGCAGTACTTC	CSVGPQSRTDGGEQYF
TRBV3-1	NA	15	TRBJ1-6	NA	TGTGCCAGCAGTAGGGGCGGGACCTCGGCGTCACCCCTCCACTTT	CASSRGGTSASPLHF
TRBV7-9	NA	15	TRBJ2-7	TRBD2	TGTGCCAGCTCACCCGGACTAGCGGGAGCACGCGAGCAGTACTTC	CASSPGLAGAREQYF
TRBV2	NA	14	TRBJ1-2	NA	TGTGCCAGCAGACGAGCAGATAGTTACTATGGCTACACCTTC	CASRRADSYYGYTF
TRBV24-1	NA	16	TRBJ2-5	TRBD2	TGTGCCACCAGTGATTGGACTAGCGGGAGGGTAGAGACCCAGTACTTC	CATSDWTSGRVETQYF
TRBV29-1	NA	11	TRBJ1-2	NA	TGCAGCGTTTTTGTCCGGGGAGGCTACACCTTC	CSVFVRGGYTF
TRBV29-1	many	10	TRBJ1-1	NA	TGCAGCGCTGAGAACACTGAAGCTTTCTTT	CSAENTEAFF
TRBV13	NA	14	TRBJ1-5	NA	TGTGCCAGCAGCCAAGATCTGATGTATCAGCCCCAGCATTTT	CASSQDLMYQPQHF
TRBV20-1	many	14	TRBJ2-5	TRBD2	TGCAGTGCCAAGACTAGCGGGTCGATGGAGACCCAGTACTTC	CSAKTSGSMETQYF
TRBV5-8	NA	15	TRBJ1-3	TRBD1	TGTGCCAGCAGCCGCGAACCGGGACAGGGAAACACCATATATTTT	CASSREPGQGNTIYF
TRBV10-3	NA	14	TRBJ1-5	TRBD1	TGTGCCAGCAGATTTAGGACAGGGGGGCAGCCCCAGCATTTT	CASRFRTGGQPQHF